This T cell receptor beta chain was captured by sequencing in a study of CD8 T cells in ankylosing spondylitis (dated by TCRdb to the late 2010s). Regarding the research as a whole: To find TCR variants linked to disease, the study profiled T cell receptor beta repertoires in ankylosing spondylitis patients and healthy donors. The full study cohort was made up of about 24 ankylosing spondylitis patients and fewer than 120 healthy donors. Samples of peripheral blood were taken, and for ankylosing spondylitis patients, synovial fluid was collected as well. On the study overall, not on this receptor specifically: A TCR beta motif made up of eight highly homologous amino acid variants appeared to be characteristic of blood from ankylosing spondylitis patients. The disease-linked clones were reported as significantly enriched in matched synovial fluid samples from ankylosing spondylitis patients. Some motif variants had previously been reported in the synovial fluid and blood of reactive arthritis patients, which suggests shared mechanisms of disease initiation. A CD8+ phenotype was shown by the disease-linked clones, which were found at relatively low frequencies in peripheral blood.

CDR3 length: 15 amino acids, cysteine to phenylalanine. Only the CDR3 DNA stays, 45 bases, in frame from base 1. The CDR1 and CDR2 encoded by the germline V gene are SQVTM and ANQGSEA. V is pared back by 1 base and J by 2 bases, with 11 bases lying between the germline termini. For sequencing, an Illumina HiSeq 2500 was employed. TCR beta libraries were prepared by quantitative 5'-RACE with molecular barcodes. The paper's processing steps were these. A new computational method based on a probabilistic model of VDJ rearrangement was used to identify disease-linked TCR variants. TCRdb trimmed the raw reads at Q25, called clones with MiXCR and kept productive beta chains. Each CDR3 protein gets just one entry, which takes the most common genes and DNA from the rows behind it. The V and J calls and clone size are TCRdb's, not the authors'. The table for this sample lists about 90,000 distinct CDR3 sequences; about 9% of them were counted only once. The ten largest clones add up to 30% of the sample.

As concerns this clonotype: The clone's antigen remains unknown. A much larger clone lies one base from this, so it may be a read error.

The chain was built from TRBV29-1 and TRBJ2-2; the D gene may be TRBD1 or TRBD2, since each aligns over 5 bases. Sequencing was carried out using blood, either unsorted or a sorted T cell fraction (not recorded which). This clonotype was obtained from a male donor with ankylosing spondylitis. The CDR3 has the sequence CSVEGGDANTGELFF. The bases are TGCAGCGTTGAAGGTGGGGACGCCAACACCGGGGAGCTGTTTTTT.